The T cell receptor (beta chain) described here comes from a study of T cell responses to AZD1222 COVID-19 vaccine (dated by TCRdb to 2020 to 2023). Broadly, across the study: AZD1222 recipients given second doses at about 4 weeks or at about 12 weeks were pooled, since spike-specific TCR depth and breadth were not found to differ between the two schedules. TCR sequencing covered over 230 trial participants: about 210 given two doses of AZD1222 and about 26 given two doses of MenACWY control vaccine. Enrollment into the trials was organized by age into subgroups of 18-55, 56-69 and 70-plus years, and those subgroups contained about 150, 27 and 61 TCR-sequenced participants, respectively.

About this clone: Its specific antigen is unknown. No clone much larger than this one lies a single base away; base qualities are absent.

The germline V gene gives CDR1 as LGHNA and CDR2 as YSLEER. The CDR3 measures 16 amino acids from cysteine to phenylalanine. The sequence is cut down to CDR3 DNA, 48 bases in frame from base 1. Trimming takes 1 base off V and 3 bases off J; junction bases not matched to a gene: 7. The CDR3 regions of human TCRbeta chains were analyzed by immunosequencing. For the original study's pipeline: Repertoire TCRs were matched against a reference library of SARS-CoV-2-specific TCRs generated with the MIRA antigen-specificity platform. Breadth was defined as the fraction of unique TCRs that were SARS-CoV-2-associated. Depth was defined as the fraction of total T cells that were SARS-CoV-2-associated. Using the MIRA data, every spike-specific TCR was mapped to the spike region that the TCR reacted to and assigned to either a CD4 or a CD8 class. Log10-transformed breadth and depth values were compared by one-way ANOVA with Sidak's multiple comparisons tests. Held by TCRdb, this immuneACCESS table contains in-frame sequences only and omits some clones. Under half of the omission traces to an unresolved V gene where checked; the cause of the rest is unknown. From that table come the V and J calls and clone size; the DNA was used to work out D and trimming. For this sample there are 95,000 to 100,000 clones; just over 90% appear just once. The biggest ten clones account for roughly 13% of the sample.

According to the study, the label for this sample's time point signals: baseline before first vaccination. Samples from vaccinated people were obtained from the UK trials COV001 and COV002, which included a single-blind randomized controlled phase 2/3 trial of AZD1222 (ChAdOx1 nCoV-19) in healthy adults. Trial participant PBMC samples were collected at day 0 and day 28 after the second dose for TCRbeta chain sequencing. The paper as a whole reports these results and caveats: Because no day 14 peak-response samples were available, the repertoires could be characterized only after the peak T cell response. Vaccine-associated CD4 TCRs spanned the whole spike protein, with dominant responses in regions 160-218 and 743-854. Reportedly, almost half of the unique spike-specific TCRs recognized epitopes lying outside the regions that are mutated in the B.1.351 and B.1.1.7 variants. The 56-69-year group was small, and its depth increase did not reach significance, likely because of low power. After two AZD1222 doses, both the breadth and the depth of spike-specific TCRs were significantly higher than at day 0 and than in MenACWY recipients. Most participants were white British and females outnumbered males, and the authors suggested that clonal diversity may have been underestimated. Conclusions about previously exposed vaccinees are limited, since just six or seven AZD1222 recipients were seropositive for SARS-CoV-2 at baseline.

Recombination linked TRBV4-3 to TRBJ2-7; 9 bases in between match TRBD2. The starting material was peripheral blood, obtained on day 0 of AZD1222 vaccination. The receptor was derived from an adult in good health. Here the CDR3 is given as CASSQGASGAVYEQYF. The DNA sequence follows: TGCGCCAGCAGCCAAGGGGCTAGCGGGGCAGTCTACGAGCAGTACTTC.